Listed below are T cell receptor beta chains from one sample, sequenced in a study of blood T cell repertoires in COVID-19. Assay: immunoSEQ multiplex PCR; the TCRdb copy retains only in-frame clones and omits some. The data hold around 250,000 clones, with approximately 78% observed a single time. What was sequenced was PBMCs or T cells enriched from blood (not recorded which). The receptor set was obtained from a man in his forties who had been exposed to COVID-19. CDR3s include the opening cysteine and the closing phenylalanine or tryptophan.

V	J	CDR3
TRBV5-1	TRBJ2-6	CASRSETGANVLTF
TRBV14	TRBJ2-7	CASSQDASGRGEQYF
TRBV4-1	TRBJ2-1	CASSRSGTSGRPLTWFF
TRBV5-6	TRBJ2-7	CASSPLQDRTYEQYF
TRBV10-3	TRBJ2-4	CAIKGDTEKNIQYF
TRBV18	TRBJ1-5	CASSPAGINQPQHF
TRBV3-1/TRBV3-2	TRBJ1-5	CASSQGVGQPQHF
TRBV7-6	TRBJ2-5	CASSQRGGHKETQYF
TRBV7-6	TRBJ1-1	CASSLSVNTEAFF
TRBV5-4	TRBJ2-7	CASSSIAGYTYEQYF
TRBV13	TRBJ2-3	CASSVSSGRSTDTQYF
TRBV6-4	TRBJ1-1	CASSGSDNTEAFF
TRBV30	TRBJ1-6	CAWTVSGTINSPLHF
TRBV5-1	TRBJ2-5	CASSFGLAGFETQYF
TRBV7-9	TRBJ2-1	CASSSRAPGLAGNEQFF
TRBV11-2	TRBJ2-7	CASSGWVGTGANYEQYF
TRBV11-2	TRBJ2-5	CASSFTTAYQETQYF
TRBV24-1	TRBJ2-1	CATSVAVPGTNEQFF
TRBV30	TRBJ2-1	CAWSVPGIRSYNEQFF
TRBV5-1	TRBJ2-1	CASSQSTSRNEQFF
TRBV7-2	TRBJ2-7	CASSLGGTVYEQYF
TRBV10-3	TRBJ2-7	CAISEGGQGVYEQYF
TRBV7-3	TRBJ2-1	CASSSPGFSYNEQFF
TRBV4-2	TRBJ2-7	CASSQVTLAGDEQYF
TRBV5-6	TRBJ2-5	CASSSQGPAQETQYF
TRBV7-2	TRBJ2-7	CASSLAHRAYEQYF
TRBV7-6	TRBJ1-2	CASTTGGSYGYTF
TRBV10-3	TRBJ2-3	CAISGQKRTTRGLSLAQYF
TRBV4-2	TRBJ2-1	CASSPLQLADNEQFF
TRBV3-1/TRBV3-2	TRBJ2-3	CASSQVSVRTSGTPTLGTQYF
TRBV19	TRBJ2-7	CASSSRYRYEQYF
TRBV2	TRBJ1-6	CASDIPSSYNSPLHF
TRBV11-2	TRBJ2-6	CASSPRAGVDSGANVLTF
TRBV3-1/TRBV3-2	TRBJ2-5	CASSHRGETQYF
TRBV30	TRBJ1-1	CAWSSMNTEAFF
TRBV9	TRBJ2-1	CASSASGRRDEQFF
TRBV5-1	TRBJ2-1	CASKLADGNEQFF
TRBV19	TRBJ2-7	CASSRLASNEQYF
TRBV5-6	TRBJ1-1	CASSLLTGGWNTEAFF
TRBV7-8	TRBJ1-5	CASSPANGAQHF
TRBV5-1	TRBJ1-1	CASSEQGANTEAFF
TRBV24-1	TRBJ1-5	CATSGGGISNQPQHF
TRBV3-1/TRBV3-2	TRBJ2-3	CASSQRGERTQYF
TRBV5-6	TRBJ1-2	CASSLRRGYYGYTF
TRBV19	TRBJ1-2	CASSIPTENYGYTF
TRBV13	TRBJ2-1	CASSYPGTEEQFF
TRBV12-3/TRBV12-4	TRBJ2-5	CASSSGPRETQYF
TRBV30	TRBJ1-1	CAWRDSTEAFF
TRBV2	TRBJ1-5	CASEGWADTSNQPQHF
TRBV7-9	TRBJ2-2	CASSTRQGTIGELFF
TRBV30	TRBJ2-3	CAWSFGQNTQYF
TRBV19	TRBJ2-3	CASGSNTDTQYF